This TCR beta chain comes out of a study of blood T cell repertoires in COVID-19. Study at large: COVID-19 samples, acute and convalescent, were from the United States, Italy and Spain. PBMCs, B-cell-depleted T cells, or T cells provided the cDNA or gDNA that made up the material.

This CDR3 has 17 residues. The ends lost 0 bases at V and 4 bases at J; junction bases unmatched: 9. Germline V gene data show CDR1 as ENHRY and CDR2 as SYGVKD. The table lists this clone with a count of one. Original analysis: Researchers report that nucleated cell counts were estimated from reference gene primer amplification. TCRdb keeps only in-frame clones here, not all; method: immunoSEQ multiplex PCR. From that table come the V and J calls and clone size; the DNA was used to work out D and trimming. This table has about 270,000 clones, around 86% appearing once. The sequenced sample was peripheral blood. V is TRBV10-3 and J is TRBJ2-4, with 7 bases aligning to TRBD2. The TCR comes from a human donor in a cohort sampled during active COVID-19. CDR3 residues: CAISESKAGVLKNIQYF. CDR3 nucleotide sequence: TGTGCCATCAGTGAGTCTAAGGCGGGAGTCCTGAAAAACATTCAGTACTTC.